These 7 T cell receptor beta chains were sequenced from one sample in a study of cytomegalovirus exposure and HLA in healthy donors. The PCR made use of 60 Vbeta and 13 Jbeta primers. The assay was immunoSEQ multiplex PCR, and TCRdb's table has in-frame clones only and misses some. The data show 130,000 or so clones, approximately 71% seen once. Sequencing was carried out using PBMCs. The receptors were sampled from a man aged 35 to 55 in good health and CMV-seronegative.

As for this clone: Other DNA sequences from this sample encode an identical CDR3 as well. V and J are TRBV10-3 and TRBJ2-7; 9 bases are a match to TRBD1. With V trimmed by 6 bases and J by 4 bases, 10 bases remained unmatched. The CDR3 is 15 amino acids. The germline V gene encodes CDR1 ENHRY and CDR2 SYGVKD. The chain's CDR3 is CAISRRTGDQYEQYF. The DNA for the CDR3 is TGTGCCATCAGCCGAAGGACAGGGGACCAGTACGAGCAGTACTTC.

The genes are TRBV5-1 and TRBJ2-1; D is unclear. Trimming pared 4 bases from V and 3 bases from J, leaving 20 bases between. This CDR3 spans 17 amino acids. From germline, CDR1 is SGHRS and CDR2 YFSETQ. The CDR3 region has the DNA TGCGCCAGCAGCCTCCTCGCAGGCGTCTCCCTCTACAATGAGCAGTTCTTC. Protein sequence: CASSLLAGVSLYNEQFF.

The V and J genes are TRBV2 and TRBJ2-1, with TRBD1 matching over 8 bases. This CDR3 is built from 12 residues. Trimming at V came to 4 bases and at J to 7 bases, leaving 0 bases not matched to a gene. CDR1 is SNHLY and CDR2 is FYNNEI in the germline V gene. The CDR3 bases are TGTGCCAGCAGTGGACAGGGGAATGAGCAGTTCTTC. This translates into CASSGQGNEQFF.

Note on this clone: One end of the junction varies from germline; a read error may be responsible. The chain uses TRBV7-9 and TRBJ2-3, with a tentative D call TRBD1 (5 bases). This CDR3 contains 12 residues. Germline V gene data show CDR1 as SEHNR and CDR2 as FQNEAQ (reference sequence). In DNA form, the CDR3 reads TGTTCCAGCAGGGTAGTCGCAGATACGCAGTATTTT. It specifies CSSRVVADTQYF.

V usage is TRBV30 and J usage is TRBJ2-1, with a tentative D call TRBD2 (5 bases). V lost 2 bases and J lost 0, with 11 bases in between. Germline values: CDR1 GTSNPN, CDR2 SVGIG (reference sequence). This CDR3 comprises 15 residues. In DNA form, the CDR3 reads TGTGCCTGGAGTCCGGCGGGCAGCTCCTACAATGAGCAGTTCTTC. Amino acid sequence: CAWSPAGSSYNEQFF.

The chain uses TRBV5-4 and TRBJ2-1; 11 bases are shared with TRBD2. This CDR3 contains 15 residues. Germline CDR1 SGHNT, CDR2 YYREEE (reference sequence). With V trimmed by 3 bases and J by 8 bases, 7 bases remained unmatched. The CDR3 coding sequence is TGTGCCAGCAGCTCCTTAGCGGGGGGGCTGGATGAGCAGTTCTTC. Protein: CASSSLAGGLDEQFF.

This chain connects TRBV5-1 to TRBJ2-1, with a weak D call TRBD1 (5 bases). V was clipped by 2 bases and J by 7 bases, with 16 bases between them. Germline CDR1 reads SGHRS; CDR2 reads YFSETQ. The CDR3 extends over 15 amino acids. The CDR3 loop is CASSLLTMGQNEQFF. As DNA, the CDR3 is TGCGCCAGCAGCTTATTAACGATGGGGCAGAATGAGCAGTTCTTC. Full variable domain (outside the CDR3, taken from reference TRBV5-1 and TRBJ2-1): KAGVTQTPRYLIKTRGQQVTLSCSPISGHRSVSWYQQTPGQGLQFLFEYFSETQRNKGNFPGRFSGRQFSNSRSEMNVSTLELGDSALYLCASSLLTMGQNEQFFGPGTRLTVL.